The 29 T cell receptor beta chains below all came from one sample that was sequenced in a study of T-cell memory formation after mild COVID-19. One entry per CDR3 protein, called by TCRdb with MiXCR from the 5' RACE reads. There are 55,000 to 70,000 distinct CDR3 sequences in the sample; 28% occur only once, and around 40% lies in the top ten. Sequenced sample: PBMCs or a T cell subset sorted from them (not recorded which). The source of these receptors is a man aged 18 to 30 who had mild COVID-19 (a few samples of this study predate the infection). Cell type and time point are not known.

V gene TRBV5-1 combines with J gene TRBJ2-3, with D maybe TRBD1 (6 bases). The CDR3 covers 16 residues. Between the trimmed V and J ends, which lost 5 bases and 4 bases, there was a span of 20 bases. Germline CDR1 reads SGHRS; CDR2 reads YFSETQ. CDR3 protein: CASSLGTGFEADTQYF. DNA for the CDR3: TGCGCCAGCAGTCTGGGCACAGGGTTTGAGGCAGATACGCAGTATTTT.

The chain is built from TRBV29-1 and TRBJ2-5; TRBD2 is a possible D gene (5 bases). The CDR3 runs to 15 residues. Germline V gene sequence: CDR1 SQVTM, CDR2 ANQGSEA. V lost 0 bases and J lost 5, with 16 bases in between. The CDR3 reads CSVEDRTHVEETQYF. CDR3 nucleotides: TGCAGCGTTGAAGATCGGACTCACGTTGAGGAGACCCAGTACTTC.

The chain is built from TRBV12-3 or TRBV12-4 and TRBJ1-2, with D perhaps matching TRBD1 (5 bases). V was shortened by 9 bases and J by 1 base, with 12 bases between the two germline ends. The CDR3 contains 13 residues. In DNA form, the CDR3 reads TGTGCCAGTCACGGGGCGTATAACTATGGCTACACCTTC. Encoded protein: CASHGAYNYGYTF.

The chain links TRBV5-4 to TRBJ1-2, with TRBD1 identical over 11 bases. Germline V gives CDR1 SGHNT, CDR2 YYREEE (reference sequence). The CDR3 sequence is 16 residues long. Trimming cost V 4 bases and J 3 bases; bases outside gene matches: 8. CDR3 amino acids: CASSPRPGQGDYGYTF. CDR3 bases: TGTGCCAGCAGCCCACGGCCGGGACAGGGGGACTATGGCTACACCTTC.

This clonotype showed up just a few times. V is TRBV7-2 and J is TRBJ2-3; possible D gene TRBD1, 5 bases. V shed 5 bases and J shed 1 base, with 13 bases lying between them. Germline V gene lookup returns CDR1 SGHTA and CDR2 FQGNSA. The CDR3 contains 15 residues. Here the CDR3 DNA reads TGTGCCAGCAGCCTGGAGCAGGGCGGCACAGATACGCAGTATTTT. It translates to CASSLEQGGTDTQYF.

This clonotype was found a few times. This chain joins TRBV7-6 and TRBJ2-1; 16 nucleotides align to TRBD2. Germline assignment: CDR1 SGHVS and CDR2 FNYEAQ. This CDR3 is 18 amino acids long. V was clipped by 5 bases and J by 1 base; unmatched bases: 5. CDR3 DNA sequence: TGTGCCAGCAGCCCGGGACTAGCGGGGGGGAAGTCCTACAATGAGCAGTTCTTC. This gives the protein CASSPGLAGGKSYNEQFF.

This clonotype has only a few counts. The genes are TRBV6-2 or TRBV6-3 and TRBJ1-1, with TRBD1 as a possible D gene (5 bases). Germline CDR1 is MNHEY and CDR2 is SVGEGT. Trimming took off 2 bases at V and 2 bases at J, with 6 bases between the two ends. The CDR3 is 13 residues long. CDR3 in DNA: TGTGCCAGCAGTTACCGGGACAACACTGAAGCTTTCTTT. This encodes CASSYRDNTEAFF.

This chain joins TRBV2 and TRBJ2-1, with TRBD2 matching over 10 bases. After removal of 4 bases from V and 9 bases from J, the junction contained 18 bases not matched to a gene. Looked up from germline, CDR1 is SNHLY and CDR2 is FYNNEI. The CDR3 consists of 18 residues. This CDR3 is CASSASPSFLAGEGEQFF. CDR3 DNA: TGTGCCAGCAGTGCCTCACCCTCTTTTCTAGCGGGGGAGGGTGAGCAGTTCTTC. The entire variable domain, with the rest obtained from reference TRBV2 and TRBJ2-1, is as follows: EPEVTQTPSHQVTQMGQEVILRCVPISNHLYFYWYRQILGQKVEFLVSFYNNEISEKSEIFDDQFSVERPDGSNFTLKIRSTKLEDSAMYFCASSASPSFLAGEGEQFFGPGTRLTVL.

This clonotype was observed a handful of times. The rearrangement uses TRBV11-2 and TRBJ1-5; tentatively, D is TRBD1 (5 bases). CDR3 length: 15 amino acids. The germline V gene has CDR1 SGHAT and CDR2 FQNNGV. V lost 1 base to trimming and J lost 5 bases, with 12 bases between them. The CDR3 nucleotides are TGTGCCAGCAGCTTAGGGGCAGGGCCCGATCAGCCCCAGCATTTT. Translation gives CASSLGAGPDQPQHF.

J is TRBJ2-5 and V is TRBV29-1; D gene ambiguous. Germline CDR1 and CDR2: SQVTM and ANQGSEA. The CDR3 consists of 12 residues. V was clipped by 3 bases and J by 5 bases, with 10 bases between them. The CDR3 DNA is TGCAGCGTTGATGATGGAACTGAGACCCAGTACTTC. Protein product: CSVDDGTETQYF.

DNA for the CDR3: TGTGCCACGGGACAGGGAATTCACACAGATACGCAGTATTTT. Translating it yields CATGQGIHTDTQYF. V is TRBV2 and J is TRBJ2-3; the match to TRBD1 covers 9 bases. The V segment lost 10 bases and the J segment 2 bases; nucleotides outside the gene matches: 7. This CDR3 region has 14 residues. Germline V gives CDR1 SNHLY, CDR2 FYNNEI.

With regard to this clonotype: It may be a read error: a sequence one base away is much more abundant. The rearrangement links TRBV6-5 to TRBJ2-1; 9 bases map to TRBD1. With 8 bases clipped from V and 7 bases from J, the junction kept 9 bases outside the gene matches. Germline CDR1 is MNHEY and CDR2 is SVGAGI. This CDR3 region has 14 residues. CDR3 DNA: TGTGCCAGCGCGCAGGGGACAGGGTGGAATGAGCAGTTCTTC. Translation gives CASAQGTGWNEQFF.

This clonotype appeared a few times. The rearrangement links TRBV29-1 to TRBJ2-5; D is possibly TRBD1 (5 bases). The CDR3 runs 14 residues. CDR1 and CDR2 from the germline V gene are SQVTM and ANQGSEA. V lost 4 bases and J 2 bases, leaving 14 bases between the germline ends. CDR3 coding DNA: TGCAGCGTTGTTCCCACAGGCCAACAAGAGACCCAGTACTTC. This codes for CSVVPTGQQETQYF.

The J gene is TRBJ2-1, the V gene TRBV14, with TRBD2 matching over 9 bases. This CDR3 is built from 17 residues. V shed 4 bases and J 4 bases; nucleotides not matched to a gene: 11. CDR1 and CDR2 (germline): SGHDN, FVKESK. The CDR3: CASSRLEGLAGYNEQFF. As DNA, the CDR3 is TGTGCCAGCAGCCGCTTGGAGGGACTAGCCGGATACAATGAGCAGTTCTTC. The whole variable domain, filled in from reference TRBV14 and TRBJ2-1, reads EAGVTQFPSHSVIEKGQTVTLRCDPISGHDNLYWYRRVMGKEIKFLLHFVKESKQDESGMPNNRFLAERTGGTYSTLKVQPAELEDSGVYFCASSRLEGLAGYNEQFFGPGTRLTVL.

This chain connects TRBV6-5 to TRBJ2-7; 11 bases are a match to TRBD2. Germline values: CDR1 MNHEY, CDR2 SVGAGI. Trimming at V came to 6 bases and at J to 3 bases, leaving 7 bases not matched to a gene. The CDR3 length is 15 residues. DNA for the CDR3: TGTGCCAGCAGAAAACTAGCGGGGGCCGACTACGAGCAGTACTTC. Amino acid sequence: CASRKLAGADYEQYF.

The V and J genes are TRBV7-8 and TRBJ1-2; a weak D match, TRBD1 (5 bases). The germline V and J ends were trimmed by 4 bases and 2 bases, with 17 bases remaining between them. Germline V CDR1 and CDR2: SGHVS, FQNEAQ. This CDR3 has 16 amino acids. Here the CDR3 reads CASSSPVGAGNYGYTF. The CDR3 region has the DNA TGTGCCAGCAGCTCACCCGTAGGGGCGGGGAACTATGGCTACACCTTC.

The CDR3 reads CSARAGISPISGNTIYF. The DNA of the CDR3 is TGCAGTGCTAGAGCCGGGATAAGTCCAATCTCTGGAAACACCATATATTTT. The V call is TRBV20-1, the J call TRBJ1-3; no clear D. The CDR3 contains 17 residues. The ends were cut back, 1 base at V and 0 bases at J, with 16 bases in the middle. Germline CDR1 and CDR2: DFQATT and SNEGSKA (reference sequence).

This clonotype was counted between two and nine times. The V gene is TRBV4-1, the J gene TRBJ1-1; tentative D call: TRBD1 (5 bases). Trimming took 2 bases from V and 4 from J, leaving 8 bases between them. The CDR3 consists of 13 residues. CDR1 and CDR2 from the germline V gene are MGHRA and YSYEKL. The CDR3 protein is CASSQPGSTEAFF. The CDR3 nucleotides are TGCGCCAGCAGCCAACCAGGGAGCACTGAAGCTTTCTTT.

This chain uses TRBV2 with TRBJ1-5; TRBD1 matches at 12 bases. V lost 9 bases and J lost 2; bases outside the gene matches: 8. This CDR3 comprises 16 residues. Germline values: CDR1 SNHLY, CDR2 FYNNEI. The CDR3 sequence is CASGGGQGARNQPQHF. The CDR3 bases are TGTGCCAGTGGTGGGGGACAGGGGGCGCGCAATCAGCCCCAGCATTTT.

V gene TRBV7-9 combines with J gene TRBJ2-2; perhaps TRBD2 as D (5 bases). V was trimmed by 4 bases and J by 5 bases, leaving 8 bases between them. Germline values: CDR1 SEHNR, CDR2 FQNEAQ (reference sequence). This CDR3 comprises 13 residues. The DNA of the CDR3 is TGTGCCAGCAGCTCCGGGAATACCGGGGAGCTGTTTTTT. Translated, it gives CASSSGNTGELFF.

This clonotype was recorded a few times. The chain is built from TRBV7-3 and TRBJ2-1; a possible D gene is TRBD2 (5 bases). The V end was cut by 5 bases, the J end by 0 bases, with 8 bases between. The CDR3 runs 14 residues. Germline V gene lookup returns CDR1 SGHTA and CDR2 FQGTGA. The CDR3 DNA follows: TGTGCCAGCAGCCCCGAGGGCTCCTACAATGAGCAGTTCTTC. It yields the protein CASSPEGSYNEQFF.

The chain employs TRBV5-5 and TRBJ2-3; possible D gene TRBD2, 7 bases. The CDR3 is 17 residues long. CDR1 is SGHKS, CDR2 YYEKEE, per germline (reference sequence). The germline V and J ends were trimmed by 1 base and 3 bases, with 18 bases remaining between them. Written as DNA, the CDR3 is TGTGCCAGCAGCTTGTTCAGTTTGCGGGGGCTGACAGATACGCAGTATTTT. It is translated as CASSLFSLRGLTDTQYF.

This clonotype was found many times. In DNA form, the CDR3 reads TGTGCCATCAGTGATCTTACCACAGGGAAGATGGGCTCCTACGAGCAGTACTTC. Protein product: CAISDLTTGKMGSYEQYF. This rearrangement joins TRBV10-3 to TRBJ2-7; maybe TRBD1 (6 bases). CDR1 is ENHRY and CDR2 is SYGVKD in the germline V gene. Trimming took 3 bases from V and 0 from J, leaving 21 bases between them. This CDR3 spans 18 amino acids.

The sample holds a few counts of this clonotype. The chain is built from TRBV6-6 and TRBJ2-2; 11 bases agree with TRBD1. The ends lost 2 bases at V and 5 bases at J; junction bases unmatched: 1. CDR3 size: 15 residues. Germline-derived CDR1 and CDR2 are MNHNY and SVGAGI (reference sequence). The CDR3 region is CASSYRDRGTGELFF. CDR3 sequence (DNA): TGTGCCAGCAGTTACCGGGACAGGGGGACCGGGGAGCTGTTTTTT.

This chain links TRBV11-2 with TRBJ2-7; D remains ambiguous. Trimming cost V 0 bases and J 4 bases, with 10 bases left between them. The germline V gene has CDR1 SGHAT and CDR2 FQNNGV. CDR3 length equals 14 residues. The CDR3: CASSLDRRPYEQYV. CDR3 coding DNA: TGTGCCAGCAGCTTAGATCGCAGACCGTACGAGCAGTACGTC.

This chain uses TRBV18 with TRBJ2-5, with TRBD2 matching 11 bases. The CDR3 loop spans 16 amino acids. Per germline, CDR1 KGHSH and CDR2 LQKENI. J lost 5 bases, V lost 3 bases, and 8 bases had no gene match. The DNA for the CDR3 is TGTGCCAGCTCACCCGTGACTAGCGGGGATCGGGAGACCCAGTACTTC. This encodes CASSPVTSGDRETQYF.

This rearrangement joins TRBV20-1 to TRBJ2-7, with D possibly matching TRBD1 (6 bases). This CDR3 contains 13 residues. The ends were cut back, 6 bases at V and 1 base at J, with 13 bases in the middle. Germline-derived CDR1 and CDR2 are DFQATT and SNEGSKA (reference sequence). The CDR3, as DNA: TGCAGTGCGAGAAACAGGGCTTCCTACGAGCAGTACTTC. Translated: CSARNRASYEQYF.

The rearrangement uses TRBV12-3 or TRBV12-4 and TRBJ2-1; D not certain. The CDR3 totals 11 residues. V was pared by 2 bases and J by 9 bases, with 5 bases between. For the CDR3, the DNA is TGTGCCAGCAGTTTAACCACTGAGCAGTTCTTC. Its translation is CASSLTTEQFF.

The gene calls are TRBV4-1 and TRBJ1-2; the D is unclear. The CDR3 length is 15 residues. Trimming pared 0 bases from V and 4 bases from J, leaving 12 bases between. Germline V gene lookup returns CDR1 MGHRA and CDR2 YSYEKL. The CDR3 nucleotides read TGCGCCAGCAGCCAAGATAAGGGCGGGAGCTATGGCTACACCTTC. Amino acid sequence: CASSQDKGGSYGYTF.